The clone carrying this TCR beta chain appeared many times. Its cognate antigen is unknown. TCRdb ran MiXCR on the 5' RACE reads and lists one entry per CDR3 protein. Of under 1 million distinct CDR3 sequences in the sample, approximately 13% were seen once. These data belong to a study of identical twins. Study-level findings and limits: With abundant cord blood beta clonotypes, insertions were fewer; memory repertoires showed no such pattern. Conclusions came from cross-sectional statistical analysis, not from following the same donors.

The CDR3 length is 14 residues. V gave up 6 bases and J gave up 6 bases, with 15 bases separating them. Germline values: CDR1 SSHAT, CDR2 FNYEAQ (reference sequence). These data were likewise used in another study, on yellow fever vaccine responses in identical twins.

V gene TRBV7-7 combines with J gene TRBJ1-5; unclear D gene. The sequenced material came from PBMCs. This sequence originates from a woman between 18 and 29 years old in good health. For the CDR3, the DNA is TGTGCCAGCAGTTCCCAGATGGCGCCTCAGCCCCAGCATTTT. This sequence encodes CASSSQMAPQPQHF.